This TCR beta chain was observed in a study of radiotherapy plus CTLA-4 blockade in lung cancer (dated by TCRdb to between 2017 and 2018). The study in broad terms: Among the enrolled patients, 15% to 20% had an objective response, and less than 40% reached disease control. Study-wide findings and limitations: Increased serum interferon-beta after radiation, together with early dynamic changes in blood T cell clones, were reported to be the strongest predictors of response. After treatment with radiotherapy and ipilimumab, TCR clones that originated in tumors expanded in peripheral blood.

Receptor amplification or capture employed the immunoSEQ multiplex PCR assay. TCRdb carries this immuneACCESS record with in-frame sequences only. Its versions omit some clonotypes, under half of them owing to an unresolved V gene in the studies checked, with the rest unexplained. A total of 75,000 to 95,000 clones appear in this sample, roughly 70% of them only once. The ten largest clonotypes hold over 12% of the sample. Based on the germline V gene, the CDR1 and CDR2 sequences are SGHTS and YDEGEE. The CDR3 sequence holds 19 residues, the cysteine and phenylalanine included. The read is trimmed to its CDR3 DNA, 57 bases read in frame from base 1. Germline trimming: 4 bases from V, 0 bases from J; junction bases outside gene matches: 15. In regard to this clone: Which antigen it targets is not known. No much larger clone is present one base from it, and per-base qualities are unavailable.

The study evaluated CTLA-4 blockade (ipilimumab) given together with focal radiation therapy in patients who had chemo-refractory metastatic non-small-cell lung cancer. The receptor was derived from a human donor with non-small cell lung cancer that progressed on radiotherapy plus ipilimumab. This chain is built from TRBV5-8 and TRBJ1-3; 8 central bases correspond to TRBD1. Sequencing used peripheral blood, obtained from a patient treated with radiotherapy plus ipilimumab. The DNA is TGTGCCAGCAGCGACGGGACAGGTGGCCTCGTAAGCTCTGGAAACACCATATATTTT. This encodes CASSDGTGGLVSSGNTIYF.